Shown below are 30 T cell receptor beta chains from a single sample sequenced in a study of blood T cell repertoires in COVID-19. Using immunoSEQ multiplex PCR, the repertoire was profiled, and TCRdb retains in-frame clones only, with some absent. Here the sample spans roughly 190,000 clones, approximately 80% being singletons. Material for sequencing was peripheral blood. These receptors all stem from a woman in her forties or fifties with active or convalescent COVID-19.

This clone was detected only a few times. The rearrangement links TRBV19 to TRBJ2-1, with 14 bases lining up with TRBD2. J lost 4 bases, V lost 4 bases, and 3 bases had no gene match. There are 16 residues in the CDR3. Per the germline V gene, CDR1 is LNHDA and CDR2 is SQIVND (reference sequence). CDR3 loop: CASSRGLAGAYNEQFF. For the CDR3, the DNA is TGTGCCAGTAGTAGGGGACTAGCGGGAGCTTACAATGAGCAGTTCTTC. The full variable domain, in which reference TRBV19 and TRBJ2-1 provide the parts outside the CDR3, is DGGITQSPKYLFRKEGQNVTLSCEQNLNHDAMYWYRQDPGQGLRLIYYSQIVNDFQKGDIAEGYSVSREKKESFPLTVTSAQKNPTAFYLCASSRGLAGAYNEQFFGPGTRLTVL.

The chain is built from TRBV6-2 or TRBV6-3 and TRBJ1-1; no reliable D call. The CDR3 has 13 amino acids. Trimming cost V 2 bases and J 4 bases, with 8 bases left between them. Per germline, CDR1 MNHEY and CDR2 SVGEGT. The DNA for the CDR3 is TGTGCCAGCAGTTACCTGCGGTTCACTGAAGCTTTCTTT. Its protein is CASSYLRFTEAFF.

This clone is a singleton in its sample. This chain connects TRBV7-9 to TRBJ2-5, with D perhaps TRBD2 (6 bases). There are 19 residues in the CDR3. Per germline, CDR1 SEHNR and CDR2 FQNEAQ (reference sequence). The V end was cut by 4 bases, the J end by 2 bases, with 26 bases between. CDR3 in amino acids: CASSSYALAGGTYQETQYF. CDR3 DNA sequence: TGTGCCAGCAGCTCATACGCCTTGGCTGGCGGGACCTATCAAGAGACCCAGTACTTC.

This clone was seen a handful of times. The CDR3 coding sequence is TGTGCTAGTCGGGACAGCTCTGGAAACACCATATATTTT. Residues: CASRDSSGNTIYF. The rearrangement links TRBV12-5 to TRBJ1-3, with TRBD1 matching 7 bases. Unmatched junction bases numbered 1, after V lost 8 bases and J lost 0 bases. Germline CDR1 reads LGHNT; CDR2 reads FRNRAP. CDR3 length: 13 amino acids.

The chain employs TRBV10-3 and TRBJ2-3; D may be TRBD1 (5 bases). Germline V CDR1 and CDR2: ENHRY, SYGVKD. Trimming pared 6 bases from V and 6 bases from J, leaving 10 bases between. The length of the CDR3 is 12 residues. In DNA form, the CDR3 reads TGTGCCATCAGCGCCCAGGGTGATACGCAGTATTTT. Encoded protein: CAISAQGDTQYF.

This clone showed up just a few times. This rearrangement joins TRBV19 to TRBJ1-5, with D possibly TRBD1 on 5 matching bases. CDR1 LNHDA and CDR2 SQIVND come from the germline V gene (reference sequence). The CDR3 length is 15 residues. Trimming removed 6 bases from V and 0 bases from J, with 12 bases in between. For the CDR3, the DNA is TGTGCCAGTAGGATGGAGGGGCCTAGCAATCAGCCCCAGCATTTT. Its protein is CASRMEGPSNQPQHF.

The gene calls are TRBV7-8 and TRBJ1-1, with no clear D. The CDR3 is made up of 16 amino acids. Germline lookup yields CDR1 SGHVS and CDR2 FQNEAQ. The V gene lost 2 bases and the J gene lost 0 bases, with 13 bases spanning the gap. CDR3 residues: CASSLNVMAVNTEAFF. The CDR3 coding sequence is TGTGCCAGCAGCTTAAACGTGATGGCCGTGAACACTGAAGCTTTCTTT.

This clone showed up just a few times. This chain connects TRBV5-4 to TRBJ2-3, with 8 bases aligning to TRBD1. The V segment lost 0 bases and the J segment 4 bases; nucleotides outside the gene matches: 1. The CDR3 extends over 14 amino acids. Germline CDR1 and CDR2: SGHNT and YYREEE (reference sequence). CDR3 residues: CASSLDRGADTQYF. CDR3 sequence (DNA): TGTGCCAGCAGCTTGGACAGGGGGGCAGATACGCAGTATTTT.

This clone was detected only once. This rearrangement joins TRBV2 to TRBJ2-7; a weak D match, TRBD1 (6 bases). V was pared by 6 bases and J by 4 bases, with 19 bases between. Germline CDR1 is SNHLY and CDR2 is FYNNEI. This CDR3 is built from 15 residues. The CDR3 sequence is CASSWGTPAEYEQYF. CDR3 DNA sequence: TGTGCCAGCAGCTGGGGGACACCGGCTGAGTACGAGCAGTACTTC.

The V and J genes are TRBV7-8 and TRBJ2-7; no clear D. Germline V gene sequence: CDR1 SGHVS, CDR2 FQNEAQ. CDR3 length: 13 residues. V was shortened by 5 bases and J by 7 bases, with 15 bases between the two germline ends. The CDR3 DNA reads TGTGCCAGCAGCCACCGTGTTGCGGTAGAGCAGTACTTC. Amino acids: CASSHRVAVEQYF.

This clone has just one count. The chain joins TRBV7-2 to TRBJ1-1; D remains unclear. The CDR3 length is 13 residues. CDR1 and CDR2 from the germline V gene are SGHTA and FQGNSA. The V end was cut by 3 bases, the J end by 1 base, with 6 bases between. The CDR3 loop reads CASSFSPNTEAFF. CDR3 DNA: TGTGCCAGCAGCTTTAGCCCGAACACTGAAGCTTTCTTT. The entire variable domain, with the rest obtained from reference TRBV7-2 and TRBJ1-1, is as follows: GAGVSQSPSNKVTEKGKDVELRCDPISGHTALYWYRQSLGQGLEFLIYFQGNSAPDKSGLPSDRFSAERTGGSVSTLTIQRTQQEDSAVYLCASSFSPNTEAFFGQGTRLTVV.

The V and J genes are TRBV20-1 and TRBJ2-1; D gene unclear. The CDR3 has 13 residues. CDR1 is DFQATT and CDR2 is SNEGSKA in the germline V gene (reference sequence). V gave up 3 bases and J gave up 6 bases, with 12 bases separating them. CDR3 DNA sequence: TGCAGTGCTAGTCCTCCTCCGCGCAATGAGCAGTTCTTC. This sequence encodes CSASPPPRNEQFF.

The rearrangement links TRBV29-1 to TRBJ2-5, with D unresolved. The CDR3 loop spans 13 amino acids. CDR1 SQVTM and CDR2 ANQGSEA come from the germline V gene. V was cut by 0 bases and J by 2 bases, with 7 bases left in between. The CDR3 DNA reads as TGCAGCGTTGAAGATCACAGTCAAGAGACCCAGTACTTC. Translated: CSVEDHSQETQYF. The variable domain in full, completed from reference TRBV29-1 and TRBJ2-5, reads SAVISQKPSRDICQRGTSLTIQCQVDSQVTMMFWYRQQPGQSLTLIATANQGSEATYESGFVIDKFPISRPNLTFSTLTVSNMSPEDSSIYLCSVEDHSQETQYFGPGTRLLVL.

The chain employs TRBV29-1 and TRBJ1-2, with D tentatively TRBD1 (5 bases). The CDR3 sequence is 12 residues long. Trimming shortened V by 3 bases and J by 4 bases, and 9 bases separated the two germline ends. Germline CDR1 reads SQVTM; CDR2 reads ANQGSEA. CDR3 coding DNA: TGCAGCGTTGATCAGGGAAGCTATGGCTACACCTTC. Translating gives CSVDQGSYGYTF.

This clone was counted between two and nine times. The CDR3 is CASSTRRLAGGGGELFF. The DNA of the CDR3 is TGTGCCAGCAGTACCCGCCGACTAGCGGGAGGTGGCGGGGAGCTGTTTTTT. V and J are TRBV6-2 or TRBV6-3 and TRBJ2-2; TRBD2 aligns across 13 bases. The V segment lost 5 bases and the J segment 7 bases; nucleotides outside the gene matches: 10. This CDR3 comprises 17 residues. Germline loops: CDR1 MNHEY, CDR2 SVGEGT.

The chain carries TRBV6-5 and TRBJ1-6; 11 positions match TRBD1. The V segment lost 7 bases and the J segment 8 bases; nucleotides outside the gene matches: 4. The CDR3 sequence is 14 residues long. Germline V gene lookup returns CDR1 MNHEY and CDR2 SVGAGI. CDR3 sequence (DNA): TGTGCCAGCAAAGGGACAGGGGGGGATTCACCCCTCCACTTT. Encoded protein: CASKGTGGDSPLHF.

This clone has ten or more counts. The chain carries TRBV15 and TRBJ2-7, with 7 positions matching TRBD1. This CDR3 has 15 amino acids. With 0 bases clipped from V and 4 bases from J, the junction kept 6 bases outside the gene matches. CDR1 is LNHNV and CDR2 is YYDKDF in the germline V gene (reference sequence). The CDR3 here is CATSRDQQGRYEQYF. Written as DNA, the CDR3 is TGTGCCACCAGCAGAGATCAACAGGGGCGGTACGAGCAGTACTTC.

The V call is TRBV6-6, the J call TRBJ2-1, with D maybe TRBD1 (5 bases). In germline, CDR1 is MNHNY, CDR2 SVGAGI (reference sequence). The CDR3 runs 14 residues. The V and J ends lost 2 bases and 9 bases respectively, with 14 bases between them. CDR3 sequence: CASSYRLRDPEQFF. CDR3 sequence (DNA): TGTGCCAGCAGTTACCGGCTCAGGGATCCTGAGCAGTTCTTC.

This clone appeared a few times. The V gene is TRBV25-1, the J gene TRBJ1-4, with TRBD1 matching 9 bases. The CDR3 is 15 amino acids. Looked up from germline, CDR1 is MGHDK and CDR2 is SYGVNS. J lost 5 bases, V lost 4 bases, and 5 bases had no gene match. CDR3 sequence: CASSAPGTGNEKLFF. CDR3 nucleotide sequence: TGTGCCAGCAGTGCCCCCGGGACAGGGAATGAAAAACTGTTTTTT. Supplemented by reference TRBV25-1 and TRBJ1-4, the full variable domain reads EADIYQTPRYLVIGTGKKITLECSQTMGHDKMYWYQQDPGMELHLIHYSYGVNSTEKGDLSSESTVSRIRTEHFPLTLESARPSHTSQYLCASSAPGTGNEKLFFGSGTQLSVL.

This rearrangement joins TRBV10-3 to TRBJ2-7; weak D call: TRBD2 (6 bases). Germline V gives CDR1 ENHRY, CDR2 SYGVKD. This CDR3 has 16 amino acids. Trimming took 2 bases from V and 3 from J, leaving 17 bases between them. The CDR3 nucleotides are TGTGCCATCAGTGAGGCCCCCCCTATCGGGAGCTACGAGCAGTACTTC. It yields the protein CAISEAPPIGSYEQYF.

This rearrangement joins TRBV28 to TRBJ1-1; D call uncertain. The V end was cut by 6 bases, the J end by 1 base, with 6 bases between. Germline CDR1 MDHEN, CDR2 SYDVKM. This CDR3 comprises 12 residues. The CDR3 is CASRTPNTEAFF. The CDR3 region has the DNA TGTGCCAGCAGGACACCGAACACTGAAGCTTTCTTT.

This chain connects TRBV19 to TRBJ2-1; D may be TRBD2 (6 bases). The V and J ends lost 5 bases and 0 bases respectively, with 17 bases between them. CDR1 and CDR2 from the germline V gene are LNHDA and SQIVND (reference sequence). This CDR3 has 17 residues. This CDR3 reads CASSSHLGRDSYNEQFF. CDR3 nucleotide sequence: TGTGCCAGTAGTTCCCACCTTGGGCGGGACTCCTACAATGAGCAGTTCTTC.

The V call is TRBV6-6, the J call TRBJ1-5, with D tentatively TRBD1 (5 bases). Per germline, CDR1 MNHNY and CDR2 SVGAGI (reference sequence). Trimming removed 2 bases at V and 0 bases at J, with 8 bases between. CDR3 length equals 15 residues. The CDR3 DNA follows: TGTGCCAGCAGTTACGAAGGACATAGCAATCAGCCCCAGCATTTT. It translates to CASSYEGHSNQPQHF.

The chain carries TRBV28 and TRBJ1-1; 12 bases fit TRBD1. V lost 5 bases, J lost 0 bases, and 4 bases stayed unmatched. Germline lookup yields CDR1 MDHEN and CDR2 SYDVKM. The CDR3 has 16 residues. For the CDR3, the DNA is TGTGCCAGCAGTCTGGGACAGGGGGCTATGAACACTGAAGCTTTCTTT. This codes for CASSLGQGAMNTEAFF.

The chain joins TRBV28 to TRBJ1-5, with a possible D match to TRBD1 (6 bases). Looked up from germline, CDR1 is MDHEN and CDR2 is SYDVKM. The V end was cut by 6 bases, the J end by 5 bases, with 17 bases between. CDR3 length: 15 amino acids. The DNA for the CDR3 is TGTGCCAGCAGCCTAAGACAGGTGGACGATCAGCCCCAGCATTTT. Translation: CASSLRQVDDQPQHF.

The chain joins TRBV10-3 to TRBJ2-7, with 11 bases fitting TRBD2. From germline, CDR1 is ENHRY and CDR2 SYGVKD. After removal of 3 bases from V and 6 bases from J, the junction contained 10 bases not matched to a gene. The CDR3 is made up of 16 amino acids. CDR3 sequence: CAISDGTSGGSGEQYF. CDR3 nucleotide sequence: TGTGCCATCAGTGATGGGACTAGCGGCGGTTCTGGCGAGCAGTACTTC.

This clone was recorded a few times. This chain connects TRBV5-1 to TRBJ1-1; unclear D gene. Trimming shortened V by 4 bases and J by 4 bases, and 11 bases separated the two germline ends. The germline CDR1 and CDR2 sequences are SGHRS and YFSETQ. The CDR3 is made up of 13 amino acids. In nucleotides, the CDR3 is TGCGCCAGCAGCCCCTTACTTGCCACTGAAGCTTTCTTT. This gives the protein CASSPLLATEAFF.

The chain carries TRBV7-9 and TRBJ1-4, with D possibly matching TRBD1 (5 bases). This CDR3 has 16 residues. From germline, CDR1 is SEHNR and CDR2 FQNEAQ (reference sequence). The ends were cut back, 3 bases at V and 5 bases at J, with 16 bases in the middle. CDR3 loop: CASSFLIVDTNEKLFF. CDR3 coding DNA: TGTGCCAGCAGCTTCCTTATTGTGGACACGAATGAAAAACTGTTTTTT.

The chain has TRBV2 and TRBJ2-5; perhaps TRBD2 as D (8 bases). Per the germline V gene, CDR1 is SNHLY and CDR2 is FYNNEI. Trimming removed 5 bases from V and 0 bases from J, with 13 bases in between. The CDR3 runs 15 residues. CDR3 in DNA: TGTGCCAGCAGTAGACAGGGACTAGACCAAGAGACCCAGTACTTC. This sequence encodes CASSRQGLDQETQYF.

This rearrangement joins TRBV7-2 to TRBJ2-3; possible D gene TRBD1, 5 bases. V lost 6 bases to trimming and J lost 0 bases, with 13 bases between them. There are 15 residues in the CDR3. Germline CDR1 SGHTA, CDR2 FQGNSA. CDR3 DNA: TGTGCCAGCAGGTCTCGACAGTCTAGCACAGATACGCAGTATTTT. It codes for CASRSRQSSTDTQYF.